Shown below are 15 T cell receptor beta chains from a single sample sequenced in a study of shared clonotypes between healthy human individuals. TCRdb keeps only in-frame clones here, not all; method: immunoSEQ multiplex PCR. The sample lists approximately 2.3 million clones, over 85% occurring once. Sequenced material: naive CD4+ T cells from PBMCs. Subset in this sample: CD45RA+ positively selected. All receptors derive from a man aged 18 to 29 in good health. Some clones in this sample may be carry-over from other donors' samples.

About this clone: Distinct nucleotide sequences in the sample also encode this CDR3. This chain links TRBV5-1 with TRBJ2-5, with 8 nucleotides matching TRBD1. CDR1 SGHRS and CDR2 YFSETQ come from the germline V gene. Trimming removed 2 bases from V and 5 bases from J; junction bases left unmatched: 5. The CDR3 is 14 residues long. The CDR3 here is CASSLGQGLETQYF. DNA of the CDR3: TGCGCCAGCAGCTTAGGACAGGGTTTGGAGACCCAGTACTTC.

This sequence joins TRBV7-3 and TRBJ2-5, with D uncertain. The CDR3 is 12 amino acids. The V and J ends lost 4 bases and 5 bases respectively, with 8 bases between them. Germline CDR1 SGHTA, CDR2 FQGTGA. The CDR3 sequence is CASSSAGETQYF. The CDR3 DNA follows: TGTGCCAGCAGCTCGGCTGGGGAGACCCAGTACTTC. Full variable domain (remainder filled in from reference TRBV7-3 and TRBJ2-5): GAGVSQTPSNKVTEKGKYVELRCDPISGHTALYWYRQSLGQGPEFLIYFQGTGAADDSGLPNDRFFAVRPEGSVSTLKIQRTERGDSAVYLCASSSAGETQYFGPGTRLLVL.

The chain has TRBV7-2 and TRBJ2-7; no clear D gene. Trimming took off 1 base at V and 5 bases at J, with 12 bases between the two ends. The CDR3 totals 14 residues. Germline CDR1 SGHTA, CDR2 FQGNSA. CDR3: CASSLVRQVNEQYF. The CDR3 nucleotides read TGTGCCAGCAGCTTAGTTCGCCAGGTCAACGAGCAGTACTTC.

This clone came up a few times. V gene TRBV11-2 combines with J gene TRBJ1-2; the match to TRBD1 covers 7 bases. After removal of 5 bases from V and 1 base from J, the junction contained 4 bases not matched to a gene. This CDR3 has 14 amino acids. The germline gives CDR1 SGHAT, CDR2 FQNNGV. CDR3 DNA sequence: TGTGCCAGCAGCCAAACAGGGGTTAACTATGGCTACACCTTC. Translation: CASSQTGVNYGYTF.

A note on this clone: A read error may produce the germline difference seen at one junction end. This chain links TRBV5-1 with TRBJ2-2; D is perhaps TRBD2 (5 bases). This CDR3 region has 15 residues. Germline loops: CDR1 SGHRS, CDR2 YFSETQ. The CDR3 region has the DNA TGCGCCAGCAACTTGCAGTGGGAGAAAGGCGGGGAGCTGTTTTTT. Its protein product is CASNLQWEKGGELFF.

Only one count was recorded for this clone. V usage is TRBV5-4 and J usage is TRBJ1-1; maybe TRBD1 (5 bases). This CDR3 comprises 15 residues. Germline CDR1 is SGHNT and CDR2 is YYREEE (reference sequence). V was shortened by 0 bases and J by 7 bases, with 16 bases between the two germline ends. CDR3 amino acids: CASSLGSGRGNEAFF. In DNA, the CDR3 is TGTGCCAGCAGCTTGGGCTCGGGGCGGGGGAATGAAGCTTTCTTT.

Turning to this clone: Different DNA sequences within this sample yield the same CDR3. The gene calls are TRBV18 and TRBJ1-1; D is unresolved. With 3 bases removed from V and 1 base from J, the gap between germline ends came to 6 bases. CDR1 and CDR2 from the germline V gene are KGHSH and LQKENI. The CDR3 spans 13 residues. CDR3 sequence: CASSPAQNTEAFF. The CDR3 nucleotides are TGTGCCAGCTCACCGGCTCAGAACACTGAAGCTTTCTTT.

The CDR3 nucleotides are TGTGCCAGCGGAGCACGGTTCGGGACAGGAGTCTCCTACGAGCAGTACTTC. This encodes CASGARFGTGVSYEQYF. This chain links TRBV28 with TRBJ2-7; 8 positions match TRBD1. Germline CDR1 is MDHEN and CDR2 is SYDVKM. Trimming took 8 bases from V and 0 from J; bases not matched to a gene: 15. There are 17 residues in the CDR3.

V is TRBV28 and J is TRBJ2-3; the D gene is possibly TRBD2 (6 bases). V lost 5 bases, J lost 4 bases, and 13 bases lay in between. This CDR3 comprises 14 residues. Germline CDR1 MDHEN, CDR2 SYDVKM. The CDR3 sequence is CASSQGTYPDTQYF. In nucleotides, the CDR3 is TGTGCCAGCAGTCAAGGGACTTACCCAGATACGCAGTATTTT.

The CDR3 spells CASSPSGGQKPYEQYF. In DNA, the CDR3 is TGTGCCAGCAGTCCCTCGGGGGGACAAAAACCCTACGAGCAGTACTTC. The chain links TRBV27 to TRBJ2-7; D is perhaps TRBD2 (7 bases). The germline gives CDR1 MNHEY, CDR2 SMNVEV (reference sequence). The CDR3 is 16 residues long. Trimming took 5 bases from V and 2 from J, leaving 19 bases between them.

The chain couples TRBV6-5 to TRBJ2-3; D may correspond to TRBD1 or TRBD2 (5 bases each). V was pared by 4 bases and J by 0 bases, with 11 bases between. The CDR3 length is 15 residues. Germline CDR1 and CDR2: MNHEY and SVGAGI. The CDR3 sequence: CASSSTRDSTDTQYF. CDR3 in DNA: TGTGCCAGCAGTTCAACCCGGGACAGCACAGATACGCAGTATTTT.

In its sample, this clone was seen once. The chain links TRBV4-1 to TRBJ2-6; D is undetermined. Germline loops: CDR1 MGHRA, CDR2 YSYEKL. V lost 4 bases and J lost 0, with 13 bases in between. The CDR3 consists of 17 residues. CDR3 DNA sequence: TGCGCCAGCAGCCCAGCCCCCATTACCTCTGGGGCCAACGTCCTGACTTTC. It specifies CASSPAPITSGANVLTF.

Notes on this clone: Within the sample, other DNA sequences also encode this same CDR3. The V and J genes are TRBV30 and TRBJ1-5, with 7 bases identical to TRBD1. The germline CDR1 and CDR2 sequences are GTSNPN and SVGIG (reference sequence). The J segment lost 5 bases and the V segment lost 2 bases, leaving 3 bases of the junction unmatched. The CDR3 consists of 13 residues. This chain's CDR3 is CAWSRTGDQPQHF. The CDR3 DNA reads as TGTGCCTGGAGTCGCACAGGGGATCAGCCCCAGCATTTT.

In its sample, this clone was seen once. The V gene is TRBV9, the J gene TRBJ2-3, with 13 bases fitting TRBD2. J was trimmed by 7 bases and V by 0 bases; bases with no gene match: 8. The CDR3 totals 17 residues. CDR1 SGDLS and CDR2 YYNGEE come from the germline V gene. Here the CDR3 reads CASSVVSGTSGINTQYF. Here the CDR3 DNA reads TGTGCCAGCAGCGTAGTCAGTGGGACTAGCGGGATTAATACGCAGTATTTT.

The V gene is TRBV14, the J gene TRBJ2-4; 13 bases match TRBD2. In germline, CDR1 is SGHDN, CDR2 FVKESK. The CDR3 spans 15 residues. J was trimmed by 6 bases and V by 4 bases; bases with no gene match: 3. As DNA, the CDR3 is TGTGCCAGCAGCCGACTAGCGGGGGGAAGAAACATTCAGTACTTC. It is translated as CASSRLAGGRNIQYF. The entire variable domain, with the rest obtained from reference TRBV14 and TRBJ2-4, is as follows: EAGVTQFPSHSVIEKGQTVTLRCDPISGHDNLYWYRRVMGKEIKFLLHFVKESKQDESGMPNNRFLAERTGGTYSTLKVQPAELEDSGVYFCASSRLAGGRNIQYFGAGTRLSVL.